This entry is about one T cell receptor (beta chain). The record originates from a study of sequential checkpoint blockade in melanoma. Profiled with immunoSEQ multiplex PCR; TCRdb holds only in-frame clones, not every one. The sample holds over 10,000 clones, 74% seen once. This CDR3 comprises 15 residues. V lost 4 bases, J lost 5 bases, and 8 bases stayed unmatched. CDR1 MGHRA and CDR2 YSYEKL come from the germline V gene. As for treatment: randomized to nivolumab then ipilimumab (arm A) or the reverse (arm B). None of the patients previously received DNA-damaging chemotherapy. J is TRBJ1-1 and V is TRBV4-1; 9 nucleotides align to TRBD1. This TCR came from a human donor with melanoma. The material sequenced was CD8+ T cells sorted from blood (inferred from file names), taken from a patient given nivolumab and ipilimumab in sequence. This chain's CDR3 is CASSLYTGGGTEAFF. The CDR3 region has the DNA TGCGCCAGCAGCCTCTACACAGGGGGCGGAACTGAAGCTTTCTTT.